This entry features one T cell receptor beta chain sequence. Recruits, aged roughly 18 to 89 years, lived in 20 to 30 US areas. Researchers sorted participants into cohorts using their self-reported clinical history. This CDR3 comprises 15 residues. Trimming cost V 2 bases and J 5 bases, with 15 bases left between them. Germline assignment: CDR1 MDHEN and CDR2 SYDVKM. These data are taken from a study of blood T cell repertoires in COVID-19. About the study: The analysed material was cDNA or gDNA that came from T cells, B-cell-depleted T cells, or PBMCs.

Original methodology: Counts of nucleated cells, estimated from reference gene primer amplification, were obtained. Measured with immunoSEQ multiplex PCR; TCRdb has only the in-frame clones, and not every one. V, J and clone size reflect that table, while D and trimming were determined from the DNA. This table has 400,000 or so clones, 75% to 90% appearing once. The source material was PBMCs or T cells enriched from blood (not recorded which). V gene TRBV28 combines with J gene TRBJ2-5, with a tentative D call TRBD1 (5 bases). This clonotype originated in a man aged 25-40 years who had recovered from COVID-19. CDR3 bases: TGTGCCAGCAGTTTACCCGTCGACAGCCGCGAGACCCAGTACTTC. This gives the protein CASSLPVDSRETQYF.